The rows below give T cell receptor beta chains drawn from one sample of a study of blood T cell repertoires in COVID-19. Assay: immunoSEQ multiplex PCR; the TCRdb copy retains only in-frame clones and omits some. The sample has approximately 300,000 clones, 87% seen once. Material for sequencing was PBMCs or T cells enriched from blood (not recorded which). Receptors were obtained from a woman aged 25 to 45 who had recovered from COVID-19. Both conserved end residues are part of each CDR3. D genes are given only for firm matches. The size of a clone is reported for some rows only, either as once, few or many, or as a class for expanded clones.

size: NA; J: TRBJ1-3; V: TRBV9; D: NA; CDR3: CASSPREGTRNTIYF; DNA: TGTGCCAGCAGCCCCCGGGAGGGGACTCGAAACACCATATATTTT
size: NA; J: TRBJ1-1; V: TRBV6-5; D: TRBD1; CDR3: CASRRTGTGLTEAFF; DNA: TGTGCCAGCAGGCGGACCGGGACAGGGCTCACTGAAGCTTTCTTT
size: once; J: TRBJ1-4; V: TRBV15; D: TRBD1; CDR3: CATSRDGQGSEKLFF; DNA: TGTGCCACCAGCAGAGATGGACAGGGGAGTGAAAAACTGTTTTTT
size: NA; J: TRBJ1-2; V: TRBV19; D: TRBD1; CDR3: CASSIVGQVVGGGYTF; DNA: TGTGCCAGTAGTATAGTGGGACAGGTAGTAGGTGGTGGCTACACCTTC
size: NA; J: TRBJ1-2; V: TRBV15; D: NA; CDR3: CATSWGEVASGYTF; DNA: TGTGCCACCAGCTGGGGGGAGGTTGCGTCTGGCTACACCTTC
size: NA; J: TRBJ1-1; V: TRBV7-9; D: TRBD1; CDR3: CASSSGTGILGREAFF; DNA: TGTGCCAGCAGCTCAGGGACAGGGATTTTGGGACGTGAAGCTTTCTTT
size: NA; J: TRBJ1-2; V: TRBV25-1; D: TRBD1; CDR3: CASTQQGGAYGYTF; DNA: TGTGCCAGCACTCAGCAGGGGGGCGCGTATGGCTACACCTTC
size: NA; J: TRBJ1-1; V: TRBV18; D: TRBD1; CDR3: CASSPQGGTEAFF; DNA: TGTGCCAGCTCACCCCAGGGGGGCACTGAAGCTTTCTTT
size: NA; J: TRBJ1-5; V: TRBV2; D: TRBD1; CDR3: CASSDLQGAFKQPQHF; DNA: TGTGCCAGCAGTGACCTTCAGGGGGCTTTTAAACAGCCCCAGCATTTT
size: NA; J: TRBJ1-6; V: TRBV5-8; D: NA; CDR3: CASSRRESPLHF; DNA: TGTGCCAGCAGCCGGAGGGAGTCACCCCTCCACTTT
size: NA; J: TRBJ1-2; V: TRBV6-5; D: NA; CDR3: CASRREQMGGYTF; DNA: TGTGCCAGCAGAAGGGAGCAAATGGGTGGCTACACCTTC
size: NA; J: TRBJ1-5; V: TRBV19; D: TRBD1; CDR3: CASSIDQGVGQPQHF; DNA: TGTGCCAGTAGTATAGATCAGGGGGTTGGTCAGCCCCAGCATTTT
size: NA; J: TRBJ2-7; V: TRBV9; D: TRBD2; CDR3: CASSPVGLAGGAYEQYF; DNA: TGTGCCAGCAGCCCAGTGGGACTAGCGGGGGGCGCCTACGAGCAGTACTTC
size: NA; J: TRBJ1-2; V: TRBV3-1/TRBV3-2; D: TRBD1; CDR3: CASSPGQDFFYGYTF; DNA: TGTGCCAGCAGCCCGGGACAGGATTTTTTCTATGGCTACACCTTC
size: NA; J: TRBJ2-7; V: TRBV20-1; D: NA; CDR3: CSASPRGAGYEQYF; DNA: TGCAGTGCTAGTCCCCGGGGGGCAGGGTACGAGCAGTACTTC
size: NA; J: TRBJ1-2; V: TRBV19; D: TRBD1; CDR3: CASSIPGGAYGYTF; DNA: TGTGCCAGTAGTATTCCAGGGGGCGCGTATGGCTACACCTTC
size: few; J: TRBJ2-7; V: TRBV2; D: TRBD1; CDR3: CASRNRQGANF; DNA: TGTGCCAGCAGGAATCGACAGGGGGCGAACTTC
size: NA; J: TRBJ1-6; V: TRBV7-2; D: TRBD1; CDR3: CASSSGQGARNSPLHF; DNA: TGTGCCAGCAGCTCGGGACAGGGGGCGCGGAATTCACCCCTCCACTTT
size: NA; J: TRBJ2-5; V: TRBV5-1; D: TRBD2; CDR3: CASNPTSGGGETQYF; DNA: TGCGCCAGCAACCCCACTAGCGGGGGCGGTGAGACCCAGTACTTC
size: once; J: TRBJ2-1; V: TRBV4-2; D: TRBD2; CDR3: CASSQGMASGGYEQFF; DNA: TGTGCCAGCAGCCAAGGGATGGCTAGCGGGGGCTATGAGCAGTTCTTC
size: NA; J: TRBJ1-2; V: TRBV5-3; D: TRBD1; CDR3: CARSFTRDRSNYGYTF; DNA: TGTGCCAGAAGCTTCACCCGGGACAGATCTAACTATGGCTACACCTTC
size: NA; J: TRBJ1-2; V: TRBV27; D: TRBD1; CDR3: CASSLRTGGHYGYTF; DNA: TGTGCCAGCAGTTTGCGGACAGGGGGCCACTATGGCTACACCTTC
size: NA; J: TRBJ2-5; V: TRBV30; D: TRBD1; CDR3: CACPWGGQGETQYF; DNA: TGTGCCTGCCCATGGGGGGGACAGGGGGAGACCCAGTACTTC
size: NA; J: TRBJ1-4; V: TRBV14; D: NA; CDR3: CASSPLGVGEKLFF; DNA: TGTGCCAGCAGCCCCTTAGGGGTAGGCGAAAAACTGTTTTTT